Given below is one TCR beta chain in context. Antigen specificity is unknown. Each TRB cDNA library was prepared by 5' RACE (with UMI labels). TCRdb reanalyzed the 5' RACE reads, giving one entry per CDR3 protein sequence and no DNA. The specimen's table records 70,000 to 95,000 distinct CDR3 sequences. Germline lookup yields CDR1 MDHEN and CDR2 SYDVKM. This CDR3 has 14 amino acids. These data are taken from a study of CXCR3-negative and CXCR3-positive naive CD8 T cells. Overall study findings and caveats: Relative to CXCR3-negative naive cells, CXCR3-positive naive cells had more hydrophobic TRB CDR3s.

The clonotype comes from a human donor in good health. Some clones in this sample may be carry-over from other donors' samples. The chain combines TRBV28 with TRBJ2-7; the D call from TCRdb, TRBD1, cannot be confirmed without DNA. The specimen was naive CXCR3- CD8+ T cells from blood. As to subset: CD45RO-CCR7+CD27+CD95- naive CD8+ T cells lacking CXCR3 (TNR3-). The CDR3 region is CASSFQGWTYEQYF.